These T cell receptor beta chains were read from a single sample in a study of T-cell reconstitution after alpha-beta-depleted transplantation in children. TCRdb reprocessed the PCR reads with MiXCR, giving one entry per CDR3 protein. The table has approximately 1,000,000 distinct CDR3 sequences, about 29% seen once. The source was PBMCs, mostly from graft donor cells, collected 360 days after TCRalphabeta/CD19-depleted stem cell transplant. Receptor source: a boy younger than two who had a stem cell transplant for SCID, so the T cells may come from the graft donor. The CDR3 runs from the conserved cysteine through the conserved F or W. D genes are given only for firm matches. Clone size is given for some rows only: seen once, a few or many times, or a class if the clone is expanded.

V gene	J gene	D gene	clone size	CDR3 DNA	CDR3 protein
TRBV5-5	TRBJ2-1	TRBD1	NA	TGTGCCAGCAGCGCCCAGAGGACAGGGTACAATGAGCAGTTCTTC	CASSAQRTGYNEQFF
TRBV12-3/TRBV12-4	TRBJ1-2	NA	few	TGTGCCAGCAGCCTCGCCTCTAACTATGGCTACACCTTC	CASSLASNYGYTF
TRBV29-1	TRBJ2-1	TRBD2	many	TGCAGCGTCGGGACTAGCGTCTCCTACAATGAGCAGTTCTTC	CSVGTSVSYNEQFF
TRBV6-1	TRBJ2-7	NA	few	TGTGCCAGCAGTATAGTACCGGGGACCTACGAGCAGTACTTC	CASSIVPGTYEQYF
TRBV2	TRBJ2-2	NA	NA	TGTGCCAGCAGACCGCAGGAGAACACCGGGGAGCTGTTTTTT	CASRPQENTGELFF
TRBV6-1	TRBJ2-1	TRBD2	few	TGTGCCAGCAGCCGGACTAGCGGGGGGGTCTATGAGCAGTTCTTC	CASSRTSGGVYEQFF
TRBV20-1	TRBJ1-2	NA	once	TGCAGTGCTCCAGGGGAGTTCCTCTATGGCTACACCTTC	CSAPGEFLYGYTF
TRBV12-3/TRBV12-4	TRBJ1-2	NA	NA	TGTGCCAGCAAGATCTCCAACTATGGCTACACCTTC	CASKISNYGYTF
TRBV12-3/TRBV12-4	TRBJ2-6	NA	few	TGTGCCAGCAGTTTCCGGCAGGTTAGCTCTGGGGCCAACGTCCTGACTTTC	CASSFRQVSSGANVLTF
TRBV20-1	TRBJ2-3	TRBD2	few	TGCAGTGCTAGAGGAGGAACCGGGACTAGTACAGATACGCAGTATTTT	CSARGGTGTSTDTQYF
TRBV10-3	TRBJ1-1	NA	few	TGTGCCATCAGTGAGTCCCTGATATACCAGGGGAGGAACACTGAAGCTTTCTTT	CAISESLIYQGRNTEAFF
TRBV27	TRBJ2-3	TRBD2	few	TGTGCCAGCAGTCCCCCCTATGGGCGGGGGAGCACAGATACGCAGTATTTT	CASSPPYGRGSTDTQYF
TRBV12-3/TRBV12-4	TRBJ2-7	TRBD2	NA	TGTGCCATCTGTTTAGACCTAGGACTAGCGGGCCGTTCCTCCTACGAGCAGTACTTC	CAICLDLGLAGRSSYEQYF
TRBV29-1	TRBJ1-1	NA	few	TGCAGCGTTGTAAGTAACACTGAAGCTTTCTTT	CSVVSNTEAFF
TRBV29-1	TRBJ2-1	NA	few	TGCAGCGTTGTAGGGTCTCCCCACCGCTTTGAGCAGTTCTTC	CSVVGSPHRFEQFF
TRBV5-1	TRBJ2-6	TRBD1	few	TGCGCCAGCAGCCCAGAATTAGGGACAGGGGTTATCTCTGGGGCCAACGTCCTGACTTTC	CASSPELGTGVISGANVLTF
TRBV7-2	TRBJ2-3	NA	NA	TGTGCCAGCAGCTTAACGAACTCCCGCACAGATACGCAGTATTTT	CASSLTNSRTDTQYF
TRBV6-6	TRBJ2-7	NA	many	TGTGCCAGCAGTTACTTGGTAAGGGGGGAGCAGTACTTC	CASSYLVRGEQYF
TRBV9	TRBJ1-4	NA	NA	TGTGCCAGCAGCATACGGGACCGCGTAGACGAAAAACTGTTTTTT	CASSIRDRVDEKLFF
TRBV5-5	TRBJ2-5	TRBD2	NA	TGTGCCAGCAGTTTCGCGGGACTAGCGGTAAAAGAGACCCAGTACTTC	CASSFAGLAVKETQYF
TRBV20-1	TRBJ1-1	TRBD1	NA	TGCTGTGCTAGAGGGCTCGAGACAGGGAGGGTCACTGAAGCTTTCTTT	CCARGLETGRVTEAFF
TRBV4-1	TRBJ1-1	NA	few	TGCGCCAGCAGCCAAGTTCTAGAGGGTTACACTGAAGCTTTCTTT	CASSQVLEGYTEAFF
TRBV7-3	TRBJ1-1	NA	NA	TGTGCCAGCAGCCCCCACTCGGACACGAACACTGAAGCTTTCTTT	CASSPHSDTNTEAFF
TRBV6-2/TRBV6-3	TRBJ2-3	NA	NA	TGTGCCAGCAGCCAACGCCTAGGGAGCGGCAGCACAGATACGCAGTATTTT	CASSQRLGSGSTDTQYF
TRBV6-5	TRBJ2-7	NA	few	TGTGCCAGCAGCCCAGGGACAACGGTGGAGCAGTACTTC	CASSPGTTVEQYF
TRBV12-3/TRBV12-4	TRBJ2-3	NA	many	TGTGCCAGCAGTCTACAGACAGATACGCAGTATTTT	CASSLQTDTQYF
TRBV3-1	TRBJ1-4	NA	few	TGTGCCAGCAGCCAAGACGGGAGAGGTGAAAAACTGTTTTTT	CASSQDGRGEKLFF
TRBV5-1	TRBJ2-1	TRBD1	NA	TGCGCCAGCCAGGGGGACCGCCCACTATCCTACAATGAGCAGTTCTTC	CASQGDRPLSYNEQFF
TRBV15	TRBJ1-3	NA	NA	TGTGCCACCAGCAGAGCCGGGCCCCAAAACACCATATATTTT	CATSRAGPQNTIYF
TRBV7-2	TRBJ2-1	TRBD2	few	TGTGCCAGCAGCTCCCCGTCGACTAGCGGACCCTACAATGAGCAGTTCTTC	CASSSPSTSGPYNEQFF
TRBV12-3/TRBV12-4	TRBJ2-7	NA	few	TGTGCCAGCAGCATGAGGGGGGGTGTCTACGAGCAGTACTTC	CASSMRGGVYEQYF
TRBV12-3/TRBV12-4	TRBJ1-6	TRBD1	few	TGTGCCAGCAGGCAGACAGGGCCATCACCCCTCCACTTT	CASRQTGPSPLHF
TRBV12-3/TRBV12-4	TRBJ1-1	TRBD1	few	TGTGCCAGCAGTTTCCGTTTTGGGACAGGTCGTGGGAACACTGAAGCTTTCTTT	CASSFRFGTGRGNTEAFF
TRBV20-1	TRBJ2-7	TRBD2	NA	TGCAGTCGGACTAGCGGGGGGCTAGCCTACGAGCAGTACTTC	CSRTSGGLAYEQYF
TRBV10-3	TRBJ2-7	NA	few	TGTGCCATCAGTGATCCGGACAGTTCCTACGAGCAGTACTTC	CAISDPDSSYEQYF
TRBV7-8	TRBJ2-7	NA	NA	TGTGCCAGCAGCTTAGCTCTGAAAAACTACGAGCAGTACTTC	CASSLALKNYEQYF
TRBV9	TRBJ2-3	TRBD2	few	TGTGCCAGCAGCGTAGTAGGACTAGCGGGGGGCTCAGATACGCAGTATTTT	CASSVVGLAGGSDTQYF
TRBV10-2	TRBJ1-3	TRBD1	NA	TGCGCCAGCAGCCTGGGGGGACAGTTTTCCGGAAACACCATATATTTT	CASSLGGQFSGNTIYF
TRBV21-1	TRBJ2-7	NA	NA	TGTGCCAGCAGCAAATCCCGGACAGTTTACGAGCAGTACTTC	CASSKSRTVYEQYF
TRBV6-2/TRBV6-3	TRBJ2-7	NA	NA	TGTGCCAGCAGTTACGGTATTCGGGGCTACGAGCAGTACTTC	CASSYGIRGYEQYF
TRBV20-1	TRBJ1-1	NA	many	TGCAGTGCTAGAGATTCGAGGGGCGCGGGCACTGAAGCTTTCTTT	CSARDSRGAGTEAFF
TRBV4-2	TRBJ1-4	TRBD1	NA	TGTGCCAGCAGCCAAGAGAGAGGGGGCGCGTACGAAAAACTGTTTTTT	CASSQERGGAYEKLFF
TRBV5-1	TRBJ2-1	TRBD1	NA	TGCGCCAGCCATTCCGGGACAGGGCCCTACAATGAGCAGTTCTTC	CASHSGTGPYNEQFF
TRBV12-3/TRBV12-4	TRBJ2-7	NA	few	TGTGCCAGCAGCCCTCTCGGGGAGCCCTCCTACGAGCAGTACTTC	CASSPLGEPSYEQYF
TRBV5-1	TRBJ2-5	NA	NA	TGCGCCAGCAGCCTACACGGACAAGAGACCCAGTACTTC	CASSLHGQETQYF
TRBV5-1	TRBJ2-7	NA	NA	TGCGCCAGCAGCTTGGCCGGACCACCTACCTACGAGCAGTACTTC	CASSLAGPPTYEQYF
TRBV10-2	TRBJ2-2	NA	few	TGCGCCAGCAGTCCCGAGGGCCTGGGCACCGGGGAGCTGTTTTTT	CASSPEGLGTGELFF
TRBV5-1	TRBJ2-1	TRBD2	NA	TGCGCCAGCAGCTCGGTAGCGGGGGGCTACATTGAGCAGTTCTTC	CASSSVAGGYIEQFF
TRBV4-1	TRBJ2-7	NA	few	TGCGCCAGCAGCCAAGTTGCTAGCGAGCAGTACTTC	CASSQVASEQYF
TRBV7-2	TRBJ2-7	NA	NA	TGTGCCAGCAGCTTACGTGCGGGGTCGGACTACGAGCAGTACTTC	CASSLRAGSDYEQYF
TRBV20-1	TRBJ1-4	NA	NA	TGCAGTGCTCCAAATCGGATAGGGGAAAAACTGTTTTTT	CSAPNRIGEKLFF
TRBV5-1	TRBJ2-7	TRBD2	NA	TGCGCCAGCAGCCCTGCGGGGGGACCGCCCTACGAGCAGTACTTC	CASSPAGGPPYEQYF
TRBV6-1	TRBJ1-6	TRBD1	NA	TGTGCCAGCAGCCTATGGGGACAGGGGTGGTTGGATTCACCCCTCCACTTT	CASSLWGQGWLDSPLHF
TRBV15	TRBJ2-7	NA	once	TGTGCCACCAGCAGAGGGGCAGCCACACCCTACGAGCAGTACTTC	CATSRGAATPYEQYF